This entry concerns a single TCR beta chain. What it recognizes is unknown. In the PCR, 60 Vbeta and 13 Jbeta primers were used. Generated by immunoSEQ multiplex PCR, the TCRdb table keeps only in-frame clones and is missing some. The sample table sets out some 64,000 clones. The data were taken from a study of cytomegalovirus exposure and HLA in healthy donors. Study-wide context: A data release that came early held approximately 92 million unique TCRs from HLA-typed donors. General study results and limits: Beyond CMV serostatus, there was no information to go on about immune exposure. In a later analysis, a missense DCLRE1C variant was linked to TCR beta V- and J-gene trimming.

The CDR3 runs to 14 residues. J gave up 2 bases and V 6 bases, and 6 bases lay outside the gene matches. Germline lookup yields CDR1 SQVTM and CDR2 ANQGSEA. V and J are TRBV29-1 and TRBJ1-1; 10 bases line up with TRBD1. Sequencing was performed on PBMCs. The clonotype was recovered from a woman younger than 45 in good health and CMV-seronegative. The CDR3, as DNA: TGCAGCGTCGGGACAGGGGCTCTCAACACTGAAGCTTTCTTT. Amino acids: CSVGTGALNTEAFF.